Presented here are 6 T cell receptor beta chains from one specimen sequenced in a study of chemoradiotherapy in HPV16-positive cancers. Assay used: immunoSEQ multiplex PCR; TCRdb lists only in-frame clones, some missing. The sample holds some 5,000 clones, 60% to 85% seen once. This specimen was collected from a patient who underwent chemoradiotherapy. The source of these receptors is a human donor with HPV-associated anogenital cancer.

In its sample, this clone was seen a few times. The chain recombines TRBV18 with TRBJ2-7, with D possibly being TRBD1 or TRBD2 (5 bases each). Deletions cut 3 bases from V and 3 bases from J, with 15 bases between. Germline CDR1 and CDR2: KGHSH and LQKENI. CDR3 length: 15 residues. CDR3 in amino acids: CASSPLGMTDYEQYF. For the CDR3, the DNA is TGTGCCAGCTCACCCCTCGGGATGACAGACTACGAGCAGTACTTC.

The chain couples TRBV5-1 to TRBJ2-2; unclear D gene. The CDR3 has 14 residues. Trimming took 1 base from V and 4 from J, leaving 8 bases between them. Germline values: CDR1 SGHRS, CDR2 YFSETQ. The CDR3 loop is CASSLRAGTGELFF. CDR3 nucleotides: TGCGCCAGCAGCTTGAGGGCCGGCACCGGGGAGCTGTTTTTT.

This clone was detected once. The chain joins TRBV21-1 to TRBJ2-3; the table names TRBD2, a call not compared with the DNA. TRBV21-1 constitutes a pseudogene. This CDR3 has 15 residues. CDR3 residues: CASSKAGSGTDTQYF. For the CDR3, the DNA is TGTGCCAGCAGCAAAGCTGGTAGCGGGACAGATACGCAGTATTTT.

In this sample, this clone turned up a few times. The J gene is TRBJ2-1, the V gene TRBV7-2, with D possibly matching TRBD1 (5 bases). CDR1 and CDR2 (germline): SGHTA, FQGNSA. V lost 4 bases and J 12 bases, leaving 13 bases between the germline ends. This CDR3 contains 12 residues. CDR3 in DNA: TGTGCCAGCAGCTCGCAGACAGACGGGCAGTTCTTC. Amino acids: CASSSQTDGQFF.

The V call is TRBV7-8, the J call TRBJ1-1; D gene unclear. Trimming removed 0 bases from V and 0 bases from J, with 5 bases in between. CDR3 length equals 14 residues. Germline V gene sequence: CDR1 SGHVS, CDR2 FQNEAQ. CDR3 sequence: CASSLAQVNTEAFF. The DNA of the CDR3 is TGTGCCAGCAGCTTAGCCCAAGTGAACACTGAAGCTTTCTTT.

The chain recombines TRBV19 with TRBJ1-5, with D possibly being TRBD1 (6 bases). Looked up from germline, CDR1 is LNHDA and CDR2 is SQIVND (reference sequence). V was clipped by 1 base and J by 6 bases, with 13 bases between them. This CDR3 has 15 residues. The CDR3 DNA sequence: TGTGCCAGTAGTATAGTTTATACAGGGCCTCAGCCCCAGCATTTT. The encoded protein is CASSIVYTGPQPQHF.